Sequencing of this T cell receptor (beta chain) was carried out in a study of control samples from healthy donors and cancer patients. Repertoires were generated with immunoSEQ multiplex PCR, while TCRdb's copy carries only in-frame clones and drops some. The sample holds 200,000 or so clones, 85% to 95% seen once. V lost 0 bases to trimming and J lost 3 bases, with 15 bases between them. The CDR3 sequence is 17 residues long. CDR1 LGHNT and CDR2 FRNRAP come from the germline V gene. About this clone itself: The sample has other DNA sequences that encode this CDR3 too.

This chain uses TRBV12-5 with TRBJ2-1, with D possibly matching TRBD2 (7 bases). Sequencing was carried out using blood. The clonotype originates from a man in his fifties in good health. In DNA, the CDR3 is TGTGCTAGTGGTTTGGTACGGGGGGCGGGGGACTACAATGAGCAGTTCTTC. It is translated as CASGLVRGAGDYNEQFF.